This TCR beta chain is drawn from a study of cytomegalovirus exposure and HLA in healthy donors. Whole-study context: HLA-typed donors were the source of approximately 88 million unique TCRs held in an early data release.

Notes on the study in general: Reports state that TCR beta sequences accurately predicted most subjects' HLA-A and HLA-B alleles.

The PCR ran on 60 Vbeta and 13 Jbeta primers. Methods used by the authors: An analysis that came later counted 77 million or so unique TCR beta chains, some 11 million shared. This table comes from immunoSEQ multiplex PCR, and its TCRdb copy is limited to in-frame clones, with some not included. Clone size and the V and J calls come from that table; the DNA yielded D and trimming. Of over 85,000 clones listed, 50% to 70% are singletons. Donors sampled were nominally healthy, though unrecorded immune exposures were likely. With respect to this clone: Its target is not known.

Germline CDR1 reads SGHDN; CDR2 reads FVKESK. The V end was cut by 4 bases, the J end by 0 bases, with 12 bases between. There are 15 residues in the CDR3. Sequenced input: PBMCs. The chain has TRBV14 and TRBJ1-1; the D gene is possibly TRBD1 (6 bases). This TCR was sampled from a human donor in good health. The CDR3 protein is CASSRTTGMNTEAFF. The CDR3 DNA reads TGTGCCAGCAGCCGGACAACAGGGATGAACACTGAAGCTTTCTTT.